A selection of T cell receptor beta chains follows, all from one sample in a study of regulatory T cells in long-lasting Graves disease. TCRdb ran MiXCR on the multiplex PCR reads and lists one entry per CDR3 protein. The sample comprises a few hundred thousand distinct CDR3 sequences, 15% to 20% of which are singletons, and about 19% rests with the top ten. Another study also made use of these data, one on T cells in Graves' hyperthyroidism and ophthalmopathy.

This specimen was peripheral blood mononuclear cells (PBMCs), taken at new diagnosis, from a patient treated with antithyroid drugs. These receptors were collected from a young woman with Graves disease. CDR3s include the opening cysteine and the closing phenylalanine or tryptophan. The D gene is left open where the match is weak. A row's size may be missing; if present it is once, few, many or a size class.

J gene	V gene	clone size	D gene	CDR3 DNA	CDR3 protein
TRBJ1-1	TRBV7-2	many	NA	TGTGCCAGCAGCTTAGTTTCAGGGGTTTCTGAAGCTTTCTTT	CASSLVSGVSEAFF
TRBJ2-3	TRBV2	many	NA	TGTGCCAGCAGTGAATTCAGTACAGATACGCAGTATTTT	CASSEFSTDTQYF
TRBJ2-7	TRBV28	many	NA	TGTGCCAGCAGTTTATGGCCAGGGACCTACGAGCAGTACTTC	CASSLWPGTYEQYF
TRBJ1-2	TRBV5-1	many	NA	TGCGCCAGCAGCGTGGGACAAGACTATGGCTACACCTTC	CASSVGQDYGYTF
TRBJ2-3	TRBV30	many	NA	TGTGCCTGGAGAGGGGCGGAACGAGGGCCCACAGATACGCAGTATTTT	CAWRGAERGPTDTQYF
TRBJ1-2	TRBV28	many	NA	TGTGCCAGCAGTTTATTGAGACACTATGGCTACACCTTC	CASSLLRHYGYTF
TRBJ2-2	TRBV10-3	NA	NA	TGTGCCATCAGGGACGGAGGAGGCCCAGGGGAGCTGTTTTTT	CAIRDGGGPGELFF
TRBJ1-3	TRBV6-1	few	NA	TGTGCCAGCAGAGAAACAGGGATATACACCATATATTTT	CASRETGIYTIYF
TRBJ1-1	TRBV27	many	NA	TGTGCCAGCAGGATGGGACTGGTGAACACTGAAGCTTTCTTT	CASRMGLVNTEAFF
TRBJ2-4	TRBV5-1	many	NA	TGCGCCAGCAGCTTAGGTACTAGGGACGTGGACATTCAGTACTTC	CASSLGTRDVDIQYF
TRBJ2-1	TRBV6-1	NA	NA	TGTGCCAGCAGTCTCTCCCCCAGGGGGGTTCCTCCCTACGATGAGCAGTTCTTC	CASSLSPRGVPPYDEQFF
TRBJ2-3	TRBV6-2/TRBV6-3	many	NA	TGTGCCAGCAGCACGACGAGGAGTTCGGATACGCAGTATTTT	CASSTTRSSDTQYF
TRBJ1-5	TRBV7-2	many	NA	TGTGCCAGCAGCTTAGGTTCCTTCCGCGAACAGCCCCAGCATTTT	CASSLGSFREQPQHF
TRBJ2-2	TRBV7-9	few	NA	TGTGCCAGCAGCCGTGGACAGCTCACCGGGGAGCTGTTTTTT	CASSRGQLTGELFF
TRBJ2-7	TRBV6-4	NA	TRBD1	TGTGCCAGCAGTCCGGATCGACAGGGGGCTCGATACGAGCAGTACTTC	CASSPDRQGARYEQYF
TRBJ2-7	TRBV28	many	NA	TGTGCCAGCAGTCGCTCGACCGGGACACTCTACGAGCAGTACTTC	CASSRSTGTLYEQYF
TRBJ2-7	TRBV5-1	few	TRBD2	TGCGCCAGCAGCCCGATTTCGGGACTAGCGGGAGTAGAGCAGTACTTC	CASSPISGLAGVEQYF
TRBJ1-4	TRBV30	many	NA	TGTGCCTGGAGTGTCCCAAGCGGGGTTTCGGTTGAAAAACTGTTTTTT	CAWSVPSGVSVEKLFF
TRBJ2-1	TRBV15	many	NA	TGTGCCACCAGCGCACCGGGACGGACTTACAATGAGCAGTTCTTC	CATSAPGRTYNEQFF
TRBJ1-3	TRBV18	NA	NA	TGTGCCAGCTCACCCCGGACGGGCCGGGACTCTGGAAACACCATATATTTT	CASSPRTGRDSGNTIYF
TRBJ1-2	TRBV2	few	TRBD1	TGTGCCAGCAGTTTGTCCGGGACAGGGGGCGTGTATGGCTACACCTTC	CASSLSGTGGVYGYTF
TRBJ1-5	TRBV7-7	few	TRBD1	TGTGCTAGCAGCCTCACAGGGGGCCAGCCCCAGCATTTT	CASSLTGGQPQHF
TRBJ1-5	TRBV11-1	many	NA	TGTGCCAGCAGCTTACCTTGGAGGGACAATCAGCCCCAGCATTTT	CASSLPWRDNQPQHF
TRBJ2-1	TRBV5-1	few	TRBD1	TGTGCCAGCAGCCCCCGAACCGGGACAGCCGTCTTCTTCTACAATGAGCAGTTCTTC	CASSPRTGTAVFFYNEQFF
TRBJ2-7	TRBV4-1	many	NA	TGCGCCAGCAGCCAATCGCCAGCCTGGGAGCAGTACTTC	CASSQSPAWEQYF
TRBJ1-2	TRBV28	NA	NA	TGTGCCAGCACCTACTCCAACAGGGAAGGTTATGGCTACACCTTC	CASTYSNREGYGYTF